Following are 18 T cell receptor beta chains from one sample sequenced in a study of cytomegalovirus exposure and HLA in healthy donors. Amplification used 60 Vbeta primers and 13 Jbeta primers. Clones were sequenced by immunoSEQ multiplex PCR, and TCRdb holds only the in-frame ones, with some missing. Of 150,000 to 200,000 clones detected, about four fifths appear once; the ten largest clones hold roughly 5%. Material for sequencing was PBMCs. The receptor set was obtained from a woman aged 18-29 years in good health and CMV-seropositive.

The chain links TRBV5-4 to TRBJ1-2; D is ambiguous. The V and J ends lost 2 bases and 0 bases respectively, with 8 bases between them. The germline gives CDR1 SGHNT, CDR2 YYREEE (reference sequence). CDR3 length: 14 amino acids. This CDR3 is CASSLYSSNYGYTF. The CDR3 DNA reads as TGTGCCAGCAGCTTATACAGTTCTAACTATGGCTACACCTTC.

CDR3 bases: TGTGCCAGTAGGTTACTAGCGGGGGGCCCCTACAATGAGCAGTTCTTC. Translating it yields CASRLLAGGPYNEQFF. The V call is TRBV19, the J call TRBJ2-1, with 12 nucleotides matching TRBD2. V was clipped by 6 bases and J by 2 bases; unmatched bases: 5. In germline, CDR1 is LNHDA, CDR2 SQIVND (reference sequence). This CDR3 has 16 amino acids.

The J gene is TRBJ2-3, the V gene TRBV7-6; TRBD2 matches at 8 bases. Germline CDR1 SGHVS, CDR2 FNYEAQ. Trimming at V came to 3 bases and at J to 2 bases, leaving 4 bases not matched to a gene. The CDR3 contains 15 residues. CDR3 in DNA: TGTGCCAGCAGCTTTCGGGGGGGGCTCACAGATACGCAGTATTTT. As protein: CASSFRGGLTDTQYF.

CDR3: CASSLASTGSSYEQYF. The CDR3 DNA sequence: TGTGCCAGCAGCTTAGCGTCCACAGGGAGTTCCTACGAGCAGTACTTC. This chain connects TRBV7-6 to TRBJ2-7, with D maybe TRBD1 (6 bases). The V end was cut by 0 bases, the J end by 1 base, with 13 bases between. Germline CDR1 SGHVS, CDR2 FNYEAQ. CDR3 length equals 16 residues.

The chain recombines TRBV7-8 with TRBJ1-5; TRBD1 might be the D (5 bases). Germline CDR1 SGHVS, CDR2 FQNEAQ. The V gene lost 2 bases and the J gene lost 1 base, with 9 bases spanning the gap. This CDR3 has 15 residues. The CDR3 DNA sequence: TGTGCCAGCAGCTTAACCGACAGCAGCAATCAGCCCCAGCATTTT. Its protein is CASSLTDSSNQPQHF.

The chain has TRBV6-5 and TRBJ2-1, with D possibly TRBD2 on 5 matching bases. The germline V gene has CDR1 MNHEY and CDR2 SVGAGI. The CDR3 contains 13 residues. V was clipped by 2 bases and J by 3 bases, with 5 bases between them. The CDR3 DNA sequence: TGTGCCAGCAGTTACCGGGACTACAATGAGCAGTTCTTC. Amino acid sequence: CASSYRDYNEQFF.

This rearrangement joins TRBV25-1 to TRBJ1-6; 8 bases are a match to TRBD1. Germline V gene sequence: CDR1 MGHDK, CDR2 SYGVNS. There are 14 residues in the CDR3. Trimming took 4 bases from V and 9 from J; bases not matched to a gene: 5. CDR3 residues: CASSVTGGRSPLHF. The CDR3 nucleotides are TGTGCCAGCAGTGTAACAGGGGGACGTTCACCCCTCCACTTT.

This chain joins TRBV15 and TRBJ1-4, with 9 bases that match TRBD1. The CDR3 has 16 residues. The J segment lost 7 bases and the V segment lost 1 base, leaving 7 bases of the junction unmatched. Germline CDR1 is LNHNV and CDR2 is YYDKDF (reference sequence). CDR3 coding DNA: TGTGCCACCAGCAGAGCACGGGGACAGGGTGGTGAAAAACTGTTTTTT. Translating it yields CATSRARGQGGEKLFF.

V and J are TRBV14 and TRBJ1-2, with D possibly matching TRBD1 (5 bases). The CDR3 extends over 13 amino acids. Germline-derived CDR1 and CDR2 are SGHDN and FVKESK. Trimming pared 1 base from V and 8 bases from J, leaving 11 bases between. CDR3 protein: CASSQVDGQGYTF. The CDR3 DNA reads TGTGCCAGCAGCCAAGTTGACGGACAAGGCTACACCTTC.

CDR3 sequence: CAWIGTGSRGTEAFF. CDR3 DNA: TGTGCCTGGATTGGGACAGGGAGTAGGGGCACTGAAGCTTTCTTT. The gene calls are TRBV30 and TRBJ1-1; 9 bases fit TRBD1. Germline V CDR1 and CDR2: GTSNPN, SVGIG (reference sequence). V was pared by 4 bases and J by 4 bases, with 10 bases of the junction left unmatched. CDR3 length equals 15 residues.

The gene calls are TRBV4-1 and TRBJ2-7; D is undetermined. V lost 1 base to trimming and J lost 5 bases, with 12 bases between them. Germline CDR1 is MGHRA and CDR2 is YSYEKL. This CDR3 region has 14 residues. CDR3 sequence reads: CASSQVAVSHEQYF. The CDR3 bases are TGCGCCAGCAGCCAAGTGGCAGTTAGCCACGAGCAGTACTTC.

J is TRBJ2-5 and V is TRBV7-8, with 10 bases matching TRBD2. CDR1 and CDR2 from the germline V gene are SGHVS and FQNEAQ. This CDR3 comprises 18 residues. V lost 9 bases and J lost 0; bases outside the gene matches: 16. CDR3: CASQPGASGGYYQETQYF. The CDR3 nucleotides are TGTGCCAGTCAGCCGGGGGCTAGCGGGGGTTATTACCAAGAGACCCAGTACTTC.

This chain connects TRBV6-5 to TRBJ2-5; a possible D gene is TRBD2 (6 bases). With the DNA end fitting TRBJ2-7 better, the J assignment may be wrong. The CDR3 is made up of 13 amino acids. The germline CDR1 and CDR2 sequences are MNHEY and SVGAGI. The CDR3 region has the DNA TGTGCCAGCAGCACCGCCCCGGGGGTCGAGCAGTACTTC. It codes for CASSTAPGVEQYF.

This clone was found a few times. CDR3 loop: CASSESGGSGANVLTF. CDR3 nucleotides: TGTGCCAGCAGTGAATCTGGCGGATCTGGGGCCAACGTCCTGACTTTC. The chain recombines TRBV6-1 with TRBJ2-6; D is uncertain. The CDR3 extends over 16 amino acids. The V end was cut by 2 bases, the J end by 1 base, with 9 bases between. Germline V gene lookup returns CDR1 MNHNS and CDR2 SASEGT.

The CDR3: CASSLADAEQFF. CDR3 in DNA: TGTGCCAGCAGCCTTGCGGATGCTGAGCAGTTCTTC. V and J are TRBV11-2 and TRBJ2-1; the D is unclear. Trimming took 5 bases from V and 9 from J, leaving 11 bases between them. The CDR3 covers 12 residues. CDR1 and CDR2 (germline): SGHAT, FQNNGV.

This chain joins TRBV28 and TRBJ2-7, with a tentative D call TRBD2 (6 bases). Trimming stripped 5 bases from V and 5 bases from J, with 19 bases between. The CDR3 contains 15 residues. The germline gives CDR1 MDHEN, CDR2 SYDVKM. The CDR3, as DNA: TGTGCCAGCAGTGAACCGGGCCCGGGAGTTAACGAGCAGTACTTC. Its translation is CASSEPGPGVNEQYF.

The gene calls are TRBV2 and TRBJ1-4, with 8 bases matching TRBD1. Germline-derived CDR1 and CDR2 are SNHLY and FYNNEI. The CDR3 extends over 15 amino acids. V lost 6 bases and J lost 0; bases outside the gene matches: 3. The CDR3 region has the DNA TGTGCCAGCAGGACAGGGGACGCAACTAATGAAAAACTGTTTTTT. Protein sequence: CASRTGDATNEKLFF.

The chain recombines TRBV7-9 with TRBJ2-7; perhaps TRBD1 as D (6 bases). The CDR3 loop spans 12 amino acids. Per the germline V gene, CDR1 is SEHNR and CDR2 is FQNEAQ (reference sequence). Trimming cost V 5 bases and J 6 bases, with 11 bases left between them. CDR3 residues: CASSQTGSEQYF. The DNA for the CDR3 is TGTGCCAGCAGCCAAACAGGGTCCGAGCAGTACTTC.